The 24 T cell receptor beta chains below were found in one sample sequenced in a study of long-term antiretroviral therapy in people with HIV. With survey level as its setting, the immunoSEQ assay was v3.0. The table came from immunoSEQ multiplex PCR; TCRdb's copy has only in-frame clones and leaves some out. The table has 25,000 to 35,000 clones, 80% to 85% seen once; the top ten hold roughly 9.8%. The sample in question was unsorted PBMCs, obtained 2.7 to 2.9 years after starting antiretroviral therapy. All receptors come from a man aged 25-40 years with HIV.

CDR3 amino acids: CAARGGRTTGNTEAFF. In DNA form, the CDR3 reads TGTGCCGCTCGAGGGGGTAGAACAACAGGGAACACTGAAGCTTTCTTT. V is TRBV19 and J is TRBJ1-1; D is possibly TRBD1 (6 bases). Looked up from germline, CDR1 is LNHDA and CDR2 is SQIVND (reference sequence). Trimming removed 11 bases at V and 1 base at J, with 23 bases between. The CDR3 extends over 16 amino acids.

The rearrangement uses TRBV9 and TRBJ2-1; D tentatively fits TRBD1 or TRBD2 (5 bases each). The germline V gene encodes CDR1 SGDLS and CDR2 YYNGEE. Trimming cost V 0 bases and J 9 bases, with 19 bases left between them. The CDR3 consists of 16 residues. CDR3 loop: CASSVDRGRGLGEQFF. DNA for the CDR3: TGTGCCAGCAGCGTAGATAGGGGACGGGGCTTAGGTGAGCAGTTCTTC.

The chain joins TRBV9 to TRBJ1-2; 8 bases are shared with TRBD1. V shed 3 bases, J shed 8 bases, and the junction held 9 bases outside the gene matches. The CDR3 extends over 14 amino acids. Germline V gives CDR1 SGDLS, CDR2 YYNGEE. The DNA for the CDR3 is TGTGCCAGCAGCGCGGGCCAGGGGGCGAGGGGCTACACCTTC. Its protein is CASSAGQGARGYTF.

This rearrangement joins TRBV7-6 to TRBJ1-5; 8 nucleotides line up with TRBD1. The CDR3 sequence is 16 residues long. CDR1 and CDR2 from the germline V gene are SGHVS and FNYEAQ. V shed 5 bases and J 2 bases; nucleotides not matched to a gene: 8. The DNA for the CDR3 is TGTGCCAGCAGCACGACAGGGGACCCACGCAATCAGCCCCAGCATTTT. Translating gives CASSTTGDPRNQPQHF. The full variable domain, its missing parts supplied by reference TRBV7-6 and TRBJ1-5, is GAGVSQSPRYKVTKRGQDVALRCDPISGHVSLYWYRQALGQGPEFLTYFNYEAQQDKSGLPNDRFSAERPEGSISTLTIQRTEQRDSAMYRCASSTTGDPRNQPQHFGDGTRLSIL.

J is TRBJ2-7 and V is TRBV7-3; 7 positions match TRBD2. Germline loops: CDR1 SGHTA, CDR2 FQGTGA. This CDR3 comprises 15 residues. After removal of 1 base from V and 0 bases from J, the junction contained 3 bases not matched to a gene. CDR3 residues: CASSLSGGNSYEQYF. The DNA of the CDR3 is TGTGCCAGCAGCTTAAGCGGGGGTAACTCCTACGAGCAGTACTTC.

In this sample, this clone turned up once. V is TRBV9 and J is TRBJ2-1; 11 bases align to TRBD2. CDR3 length equals 14 residues. V gave up 3 bases and J gave up 6 bases; unmatched junction bases: 2. The germline CDR1 and CDR2 sequences are SGDLS and YYNGEE. The DNA for the CDR3 is TGTGCCAGCAGCGGAGGGACTAGCGGCAATGAGCAGTTCTTC. Its translation is CASSGGTSGNEQFF.

V and J are TRBV28 and TRBJ2-7; 9 positions match TRBD1. With V trimmed by 2 bases and J by 4 bases, 6 bases remained unmatched. CDR3 length: 15 amino acids. Per germline, CDR1 MDHEN and CDR2 SYDVKM. In DNA, the CDR3 is TGTGCCAGCAGTTTACCGGGACAGGGCGTTTACGAGCAGTACTTC. Protein product: CASSLPGQGVYEQYF.

The chain couples TRBV28 to TRBJ1-1; D remains ambiguous. The germline V and J ends were trimmed by 3 bases and 9 bases, with 11 bases remaining between them. Looked up from germline, CDR1 is MDHEN and CDR2 is SYDVKM. CDR3 size: 12 residues. In DNA form, the CDR3 reads TGTGCCAGCAGTTTTATACAGCAAAAAGCTTTCTTT. This encodes CASSFIQQKAFF.

This clone was counted only a few times. The gene calls are TRBV19 and TRBJ1-4; D is ambiguous. V lost 3 bases and J 5 bases, leaving 13 bases between the germline ends. The CDR3 contains 15 residues. CDR1 LNHDA and CDR2 SQIVND come from the germline V gene (reference sequence). The DNA of the CDR3 is TGTGCCAGTAGTATTACGGCAGCTAACAATGAAAAACTGTTTTTT. It encodes CASSITAANNEKLFF.

The V call is TRBV7-2, the J call TRBJ1-1, with a possible D match to TRBD1 (5 bases). V was trimmed by 4 bases and J by 4 bases, leaving 10 bases between them. Looked up from germline, CDR1 is SGHTA and CDR2 is FQGNSA. This CDR3 has 13 amino acids. The CDR3 DNA sequence: TGTGCCAGCAGCTCAGGGTACGGCACTGAAGCTTTCTTT. It translates to CASSSGYGTEAFF.

The chain couples TRBV4-3 to TRBJ1-4; D is uncertain. Trimming removed 0 bases from V and 8 bases from J, with 22 bases in between. This CDR3 has 18 amino acids. The germline V gene encodes CDR1 LGHNA and CDR2 YSLEER. In DNA, the CDR3 is TGCGCCAGCAGCCAAGAACGGCCCGCGGCCAGAAAGGTAGAAAAACTGTTTTTT. This codes for CASSQERPAARKVEKLFF.

The CDR3 nucleotides read TGTGCCAGCAGTCGGACCTTCTCTGGAAACACCATATATTTT. It translates to CASSRTFSGNTIYF. The chain combines TRBV7-6 with TRBJ1-3; no reliable D call. This CDR3 comprises 14 residues. Germline V lookup: CDR1 SGHVS, CDR2 FNYEAQ. V lost 6 bases and J lost 0, with 9 bases in between.

The rearrangement joins TRBV28 to TRBJ1-3; TRBD1 is a possible D gene (6 bases). Germline V gene sequence: CDR1 MDHEN, CDR2 SYDVKM. CDR3 length equals 20 residues. V was pared by 8 bases and J by 0 bases, with 29 bases between. CDR3 sequence reads: CASSSFFSPRQGRSGNTIYF. The CDR3 DNA is TGTGCCAGCTCTAGCTTTTTTAGCCCGCGGCAGGGGCGCTCTGGAAACACCATATATTTT.

V is TRBV5-8 and J is TRBJ1-6; a weak D match, TRBD1 (6 bases). Trimming took off 2 bases at V and 0 bases at J, with 6 bases between the two ends. Germline CDR1 SGHTS, CDR2 YDEGEE. This CDR3 contains 15 residues. CDR3 protein: CASSFRGSYNSPLHF. The CDR3 DNA sequence: TGTGCCAGCAGCTTCAGGGGCTCCTATAATTCACCCCTCCACTTT.

This chain connects TRBV7-9 to TRBJ2-1; 7 bases map to TRBD2. This CDR3 is 16 amino acids long. The germline V gene encodes CDR1 SEHNR and CDR2 FQNEAQ (reference sequence). V trimming: 6 bases; J trimming: 5 bases; junction bases outside the gene matches: 13. This CDR3 reads CASRAGEGLLDNEQFF. CDR3 DNA: TGTGCCAGCAGGGCCGGGGAGGGCCTTTTAGACAATGAGCAGTTCTTC.

The rearrangement uses TRBV28 and TRBJ2-1; 8 bases match TRBD1. The CDR3 contains 14 residues. V lost 7 bases to trimming and J lost 8 bases; unmatched junction nucleotides: 10. Germline V gene sequence: CDR1 MDHEN, CDR2 SYDVKM. The CDR3 nucleotides read TGTGCCAGCACCATGGACAGGGATTGGGATGAGCAGTTCTTC. Translating gives CASTMDRDWDEQFF.

This chain uses TRBV5-8 with TRBJ2-7; 8 nucleotides line up with TRBD1. J lost 1 base, V lost 4 bases, and 7 bases had no gene match. The CDR3 runs 15 residues. Germline V gene sequence: CDR1 SGHTS, CDR2 YDEGEE. The CDR3 reads CASSPGRDRSYEQYF. As DNA, the CDR3 is TGTGCCAGCAGCCCGGGGCGGGACAGGTCCTACGAGCAGTACTTC.

The chain uses TRBV27 and TRBJ2-5; D gene unclear. CDR3 length equals 13 residues. Deletions cut 9 bases from V and 5 bases from J, with 16 bases between. Germline V CDR1 and CDR2: MNHEY, SMNVEV (reference sequence). CDR3 sequence (DNA): TGTGCCAGTTCTCCACTCCACGGGGAGACCCAGTACTTC. This encodes CASSPLHGETQYF.

The chain recombines TRBV19 with TRBJ1-2; 7 positions agree with TRBD1. The CDR3 is 14 residues long. Germline CDR1 reads LNHDA; CDR2 reads SQIVND (reference sequence). V was pared by 6 bases and J by 2 bases, with 6 bases of the junction left unmatched. The CDR3: CASSWGQLNYGYTF. The CDR3 DNA reads TGTGCCAGTAGCTGGGGACAGTTGAACTATGGCTACACCTTC.

The genes are TRBV18 and TRBJ2-7, with D perhaps being TRBD1 or TRBD2 (6 bases each). In germline, CDR1 is KGHSH, CDR2 LQKENI. The CDR3 extends over 15 amino acids. Trimming shortened V by 3 bases and J by 0 bases, and 12 bases separated the two germline ends. The CDR3: CASSPDGGFSYEQYF. The CDR3 coding sequence is TGTGCCAGCTCACCTGACGGGGGCTTCTCCTACGAGCAGTACTTC.

The chain couples TRBV28 to TRBJ1-2, with D perhaps TRBD1 (6 bases). V was trimmed by 6 bases and J by 6 bases, leaving 11 bases between them. This CDR3 region has 12 residues. Germline loops: CDR1 MDHEN, CDR2 SYDVKM. The CDR3 region has the DNA TGTGCCAGCAGCCTACAGGGCCATGGCTACACCTTC. It specifies CASSLQGHGYTF.

This clone turned up a few times. The J gene is TRBJ2-1, the V gene TRBV6-6, with no clear D. In germline, CDR1 is MNHNY, CDR2 SVGAGI (reference sequence). This CDR3 is 12 amino acids long. The V end was cut by 2 bases, the J end by 4 bases, with 3 bases between. The chain's CDR3 is CASSYDYNEQFF. CDR3 in DNA: TGTGCCAGCAGTTACGATTACAATGAGCAGTTCTTC.

This chain uses TRBV28 with TRBJ2-7, with D perhaps matching TRBD2 (5 bases). With 2 bases removed from V and 4 bases from J, the gap between germline ends came to 6 bases. The V gene's germline CDR1 is MDHEN and CDR2 SYDVKM. The CDR3 contains 12 residues. The CDR3 bases are TGTGCCAGCAGTTTAAGAGGGTACGAGCAGTACTTC. It specifies CASSLRGYEQYF.

This chain links TRBV5-1 with TRBJ1-2; 8 nucleotides match TRBD1. This CDR3 is 13 amino acids long. Trimming at V came to 1 base and at J to 7 bases, leaving 3 bases not matched to a gene. The germline gives CDR1 SGHRS, CDR2 YFSETQ. This chain's CDR3 is CASSLRTGSGYTF. The CDR3, as DNA: TGCGCCAGCAGCTTGCGGACAGGGTCTGGCTACACCTTC.